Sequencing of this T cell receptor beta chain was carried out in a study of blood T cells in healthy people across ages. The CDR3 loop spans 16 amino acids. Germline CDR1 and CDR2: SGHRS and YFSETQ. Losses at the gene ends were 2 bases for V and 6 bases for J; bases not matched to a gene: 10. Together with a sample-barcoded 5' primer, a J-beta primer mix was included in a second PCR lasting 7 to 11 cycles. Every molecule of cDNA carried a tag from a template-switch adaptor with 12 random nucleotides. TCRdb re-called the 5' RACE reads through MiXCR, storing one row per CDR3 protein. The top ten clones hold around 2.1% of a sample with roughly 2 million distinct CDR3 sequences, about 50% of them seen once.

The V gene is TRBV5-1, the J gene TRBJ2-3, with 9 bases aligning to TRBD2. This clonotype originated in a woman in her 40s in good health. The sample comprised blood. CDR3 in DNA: TGCGCCAGCAGCTTTCGGCTAGCGGGGAGTATTGATACGCAGTATTTT. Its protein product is CASSFRLAGSIDTQYF.